This T cell receptor beta chain is drawn from a study of early T cells in non-severe SARS-CoV-2 infection. Study context: Sequencing of unsorted whole blood was done on bulk RNA, leaving chains unpaired. Overall study results and limits: Matches to VDJdb favored anti-spike CD8 responses and missed private and CD4 specificities.

Each CDR3 protein gets one entry after TCRdb re-called the 5' RACE reads with MiXCR. The data show roughly 61,000 distinct CDR3 sequences, less than 15% seen once. This clonotype has only a few counts. As yet, its antigen is unknown. V lost 6 bases to trimming and J lost 0 bases; unmatched junction nucleotides: 10. The germline V gene has CDR1 MNHNS and CDR2 SASEGT. CDR3 size: 16 residues. The TCR originated in an adult who was a healthcare worker with PCR-confirmed SARS-CoV-2 infection or an uninfected control (not recorded which). The chain recombines TRBV6-1 with TRBJ2-5; 7 positions agree with TRBD1. Sequenced here: whole blood, sampled at baseline. CDR3: CASRPGQQIYQETQYF. CDR3 DNA: TGTGCCAGCAGACCGGGACAGCAGATATACCAAGAGACCCAGTACTTC.